This TCR beta chain was recorded in a study of human T cells and chemical hapten exposure. Study-wide background: Patients, chiefly female, had alopecia areata, totalis or universalis.

Time point: patch test 2, 6 weeks after DPC sensitization. The treatment denotes: therapeutic diphenylcyclopropenone sensitization with weekly scalp DPC. In its sample, this clonotype was seen many times. Per the study methods: Sample TCR totals centred on a median of approximately 96,000, ranging about 20,000 to 750,000. Each CDR3 protein gets one entry after TCRdb re-called the RACE reads with MiXCR. The V and J calls here are based on TCRdb, not the publication. The table records 120,000 to 150,000 distinct CDR3 sequences, 12% of them present only once. The input for sequencing was whole blood, taken in connection with sensitization to the hapten diphenylcyclopropenone (DPC). This receptor was identified in a woman in her fifties or sixties with alopecia areata. Some clones in this sample may be carry-over from other donors' samples.

CDR3 loop: CASSFDRKNTDTQYF. CDR3 bases: TGTGCCAGCAGCTTCGACAGGAAAAACACAGATACGCAGTATTTT. The chain is built from TRBV5-6 and TRBJ2-3, with a weak D call TRBD1 (6 bases). Trimming removed 2 bases at V and 2 bases at J, with 12 bases between. The CDR3 runs to 15 residues. CDR1 and CDR2 (germline): SGHDT, YYEEEE.